This T cell receptor beta chain was documented in a study of shared clonotypes between healthy human individuals. General study points: Sequencing depth was predicted to influence how clonotypes are shared among donors.

Deletions cut 1 base from V and 5 bases from J, with 21 bases between. The CDR3 is 17 amino acids. Germline loops: CDR1 SGHDN, CDR2 FVKESK. TCRdb keeps only in-frame clones here, not all; method: immunoSEQ multiplex PCR. The sample lists approximately 2.4 million clones, approximately 96% occurring once. A word on this clone: The antigen is undetermined.

Sample: naive CD4+ T cells sorted from blood. Subset in this sample: CD45RA+ positively selected. The source is a man aged 18 to 29 in good health. The chain couples TRBV14 to TRBJ2-7, with D possibly TRBD2 on 6 matching bases. CDR3 protein: CASSQAARGKVGDEQYF. CDR3 coding DNA: TGTGCCAGCAGCCAAGCCGCCCGGGGGAAGGTCGGGGACGAGCAGTACTTC.